These 13 T cell receptor beta chains came from one sample sequenced in a study of blood T cell repertoires in COVID-19. This table comes from immunoSEQ multiplex PCR, and its TCRdb copy is limited to in-frame clones, with some not included. The sample holds about 58,000 clones, about 88% seen once. The sample consisted of peripheral blood. The receptors come from a woman aged 60 to 75 with active COVID-19.

This chain uses TRBV5-1 with TRBJ2-7, with 7 bases aligning to TRBD1. The CDR3 covers 13 residues. Germline V gene lookup returns CDR1 SGHRS and CDR2 YFSETQ. The J segment lost 3 bases and the V segment lost 7 bases, leaving 7 bases of the junction unmatched. DNA of the CDR3: TGCGCCAGCGCACGGGACAGCCACTACGAGCAGTACTTC. Its translation: CASARDSHYEQYF. Together with reference TRBV5-1 and TRBJ2-7, the CDR3 gives the full variable domain: KAGVTQTPRYLIKTRGQQVTLSCSPISGHRSVSWYQQTPGQGLQFLFEYFSETQRNKGNFPGRFSGRQFSNSRSEMNVSTLELGDSALYLCASARDSHYEQYFGPGTRLTVT.

The rearrangement uses TRBV9 and TRBJ1-5; D is unclear. Trimming pared 0 bases from V and 1 base from J, leaving 8 bases between. Germline V CDR1 and CDR2: SGDLS, YYNGEE. This CDR3 is built from 15 residues. This CDR3 reads CASSVAPQSNQPQHF. CDR3 DNA sequence: TGTGCCAGCAGCGTAGCTCCGCAGAGCAATCAGCCCCAGCATTTT.

The rearrangement links TRBV6-1 to TRBJ1-5; 10 nucleotides align to TRBD1. The CDR3 loop spans 17 amino acids. The germline gives CDR1 MNHNS, CDR2 SASEGT. V gave up 1 base and J gave up 10 bases; unmatched junction bases: 13. The chain's CDR3 is CASSEVLNPRQGAPQHF. For the CDR3, the DNA is TGTGCCAGCAGTGAAGTACTCAACCCCCGACAGGGGGCACCCCAGCATTTT.

The rearrangement uses TRBV27 and TRBJ1-5; 8 nucleotides line up with TRBD1. Germline lookup yields CDR1 MNHEY and CDR2 SMNVEV (reference sequence). CDR3 length: 14 amino acids. The J segment lost 7 bases and the V segment lost 5 bases, leaving 7 bases of the junction unmatched. The CDR3, as DNA: TGTGCCAGCAGTCCGCAGGGGGCCGGCCAGCCCCAGCATTTT. Translation gives CASSPQGAGQPQHF.

This clone appeared once. The V and J genes are TRBV6-6 and TRBJ1-1; D might be TRBD1 (5 bases). Per germline, CDR1 MNHNY and CDR2 SVGAGI (reference sequence). This CDR3 comprises 13 residues. Trimming took off 6 bases at V and 1 base at J, with 9 bases between the two ends. The CDR3 here is CASSRDRNTEAFF. CDR3 coding DNA: TGTGCCAGCAGCCGTGACAGGAACACTGAAGCTTTCTTT.

The chain has TRBV5-4 and TRBJ1-2, with D tentatively TRBD1 (6 bases). Germline CDR1 reads SGHNT; CDR2 reads YYREEE (reference sequence). This CDR3 has 14 amino acids. V was pared by 3 bases and J by 4 bases, with 13 bases between. The CDR3 region is CASSSETGFYGYTF. The CDR3 bases are TGTGCCAGCAGCTCGGAGACAGGATTCTATGGCTACACCTTC.

Regarding this clone: This sample also contains other DNA sequences that code for the same CDR3. The chain carries TRBV18 and TRBJ2-7, with D unresolved. The CDR3 is 11 residues long. In germline, CDR1 is KGHSH, CDR2 LQKENI. Trimming pared 3 bases from V and 3 bases from J, leaving 3 bases between. CDR3 sequence: CASSPNYEQYF. The CDR3 DNA sequence: TGTGCCAGCTCACCCAACTACGAGCAGTACTTC.

The chain couples TRBV29-1 to TRBJ2-5; D is unclear. Deletions cut 4 bases from V and 2 bases from J, with 11 bases between. The CDR3 totals 13 residues. In germline, CDR1 is SQVTM, CDR2 ANQGSEA. The CDR3 protein is CSVGRLIQETQYF. The CDR3 DNA follows: TGCAGCGTTGGCCGACTGATTCAAGAGACCCAGTACTTC.

The CDR3 region has the DNA TGTGCCAGCAGCGTTGGGACAGGGGACTCCTACGAGCAGTACTTC. Translated, it gives CASSVGTGDSYEQYF. V gene TRBV9 combines with J gene TRBJ2-7, with 10 bases aligning to TRBD1. J gave up 0 bases and V 2 bases, and 2 bases lay outside the gene matches. Looked up from germline, CDR1 is SGDLS and CDR2 is YYNGEE. The CDR3 length is 15 residues.

The chain joins TRBV11-2 to TRBJ1-6, with 9 positions matching TRBD1. After removal of 1 base from V and 6 bases from J, the junction contained 1 base not matched to a gene. Germline V lookup: CDR1 SGHAT, CDR2 FQNNGV. The CDR3 spans 15 residues. CDR3 region: CASSLGQGVNSPLHF. The CDR3 DNA sequence: TGTGCCAGCAGCTTAGGACAGGGGGTTAATTCACCCCTCCACTTT. Together with reference TRBV11-2 and TRBJ1-6, the CDR3 gives the full variable domain: EAGVAQSPRYKIIEKRQSVAFWCNPISGHATLYWYQQILGQGPKLLIQFQNNGVVDDSQLPKDRFSAERLKGVDSTLKIQPAKLEDSAVYLCASSLGQGVNSPLHFGNGTRLTVT.

This clone was recorded once. The gene calls are TRBV6-1 and TRBJ2-7; TRBD2 matches 11 bases. The V and J ends lost 8 bases and 0 bases, in that order; junction bases with no gene match: 6. The CDR3 covers 15 residues. Germline loops: CDR1 MNHNS, CDR2 SASEGT. The CDR3, as DNA: TGTGCCAGCGGATCTAGCGGGGGGCTCTCCTACGAGCAGTACTTC. It encodes CASGSSGGLSYEQYF.

The V and J genes are TRBV12-3 or TRBV12-4 and TRBJ1-5; D call uncertain. The CDR3 runs to 13 residues. Trimming removed 3 bases at V and 3 bases at J, with 6 bases between. The CDR3, as DNA: TGTGCCAGCAGTTTTACAGACAATCAGCCCCAGCATTTT. This gives the protein CASSFTDNQPQHF.

This rearrangement joins TRBV15 to TRBJ1-3; 10 bases agree with TRBD1. Germline lookup yields CDR1 LNHNV and CDR2 YYDKDF (reference sequence). This CDR3 has 17 amino acids. V was pared by 5 bases and J by 9 bases, with 16 bases of the junction left unmatched. As DNA, the CDR3 is TGTGCCACCAGCGTAGACAGGGGGCCCGGGCTAGCGGGCACCATATATTTT. Translation gives CATSVDRGPGLAGTIYF.